The clone carrying this T cell receptor (beta chain) was detected once. Its antigen is unidentified. Assay used: immunoSEQ multiplex PCR; TCRdb lists only in-frame clones, some missing. The sample consists of 70,000 to 90,000 clones, roughly 87% of them appearing once. The record originates from a study of T cell responses to AZD1222 COVID-19 vaccine. The CDR3 is made up of 12 amino acids. Germline CDR1 and CDR2: MDHEN and SYDVKM. V was pared by 2 bases and J by 3 bases, with 2 bases between. Study-wide results and limits: It was only after the peak T cell response that any repertoires were sampled. Most donors were white British and more were female, and clonal diversity was possibly underestimated.

This sequence was found in an adult in good health. The source material was peripheral blood, sampled on day 0 of AZD1222 vaccination. The V gene is TRBV28, the J gene TRBJ2-1; D is uncertain. The CDR3 spells CASSLLYNEQFF. The DNA of the CDR3 is TGTGCCAGCAGTTTACTCTACAATGAGCAGTTCTTC.